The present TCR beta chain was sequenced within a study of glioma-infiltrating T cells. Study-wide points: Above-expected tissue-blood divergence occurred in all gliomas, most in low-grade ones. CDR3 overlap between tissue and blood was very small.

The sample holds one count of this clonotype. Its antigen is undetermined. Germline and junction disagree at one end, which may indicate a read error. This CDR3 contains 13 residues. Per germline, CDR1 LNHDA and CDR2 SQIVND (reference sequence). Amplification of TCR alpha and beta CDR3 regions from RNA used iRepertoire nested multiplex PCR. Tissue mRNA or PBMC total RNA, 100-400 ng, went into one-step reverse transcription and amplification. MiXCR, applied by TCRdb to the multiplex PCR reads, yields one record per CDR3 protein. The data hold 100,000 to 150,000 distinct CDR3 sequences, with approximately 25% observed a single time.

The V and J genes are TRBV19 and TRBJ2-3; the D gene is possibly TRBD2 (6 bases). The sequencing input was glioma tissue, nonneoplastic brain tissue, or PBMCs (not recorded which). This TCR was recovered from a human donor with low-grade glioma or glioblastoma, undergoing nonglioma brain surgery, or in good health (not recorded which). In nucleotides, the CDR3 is TGTGCCGGTAGGAACGGGGGAACAGATACGCAGTATTTT. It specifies CAGRNGGTDTQYF.